The entry below gives a single TCR beta chain sequence along with its context. The data were obtained in a study of blood T cell repertoires in COVID-19. The overall study: COVID-19 samples from acute and convalescent phases originated in the United States, Italy and Spain. Sources were T cells, B-cell-depleted T cells, or PBMCs; the material itself was cDNA or gDNA.

Original processing notes: How many nucleated cells were present was estimated from reference gene primer amplification. Produced via immunoSEQ multiplex PCR; TCRdb's table is partial and in-frame only. V, J and clone size were drawn from that table, and D and trimming were deduced from the DNA. In the table there are approximately 210,000 clones, roughly four fifths of which are singletons. The sequence derives from a woman between 40 and 50 years old with active or convalescent COVID-19. Sequenced sample: peripheral blood.

CDR3 region: CASSLGVGLAGPGELFF. In DNA, the CDR3 is TGTGCCAGCAGCTTGGGAGTGGGACTAGCGGGACCCGGGGAGCTGTTTTTT. This chain uses TRBV7-3 with TRBJ2-2, with 13 bases that match TRBD2. CDR1 SGHTA and CDR2 FQGTGA come from the germline V gene. Trimming took 3 bases from V and 6 from J; bases not matched to a gene: 7. This CDR3 region has 17 residues.